Listed here are 6 T cell receptor beta chains from one sample, sequenced in a study of T cells after yellow fever vaccination. TCRdb re-called the 5' RACE reads with MiXCR, one entry per CDR3 protein. The data show around 360,000 distinct CDR3 sequences, with around a tenth seen just once and about 17% held by the top ten. Sequenced here: PBMCs, sampled on the day of the first yellow fever vaccination. These receptors were obtained from a man aged 18-30 years who received the YFV17D yellow fever vaccine.

The table lists this clonotype with a few counts. The chain links TRBV6-2 or TRBV6-3 to TRBJ2-1; D is undetermined. Deletions cut 2 bases from V and 6 bases from J, with 11 bases between. This CDR3 is built from 14 residues. CDR1 MNHEY and CDR2 SVGEGT come from the germline V gene. DNA for the CDR3: TGTGCCAGCAGTTACATACCCGAAAGCAATGAGCAGTTCTTC. Protein product: CASSYIPESNEQFF.

In this sample, this clonotype turned up a few times. The chain has TRBV9 and TRBJ2-3; possibly TRBD1 for D (5 bases). V gave up 4 bases and J gave up 1 base, with 16 bases separating them. CDR1 and CDR2 from the germline V gene are SGDLS and YYNGEE. This CDR3 is 16 amino acids long. The DNA of the CDR3 is TGTGCCAGCAGCTCCCACCACGTAGGGGGCACAGATACGCAGTATTTT. Amino acid sequence: CASSSHHVGGTDTQYF.

This clonotype was detected a few times. The rearrangement joins TRBV12-3 or TRBV12-4 to TRBJ1-4; 7 nucleotides agree with TRBD1. Unmatched junction bases numbered 6, after V lost 6 bases and J lost 8 bases. CDR3 size: 13 residues. Written as DNA, the CDR3 is TGTGCCAGCAGCCTGACAGGGTCCGAAAAACTGTTTTTT. It translates to CASSLTGSEKLFF.

This clonotype turned up a few times. This chain connects TRBV5-1 to TRBJ2-5; no clear D gene. The CDR3 is 13 amino acids. CDR1 is SGHRS, CDR2 YFSETQ, per germline. V was cut by 4 bases and J by 1 base, with 8 bases left in between. The CDR3 DNA reads as TGCGCCAGCAGCCGTACAACCCAAGAGACCCAGTACTTC. Amino acid sequence: CASSRTTQETQYF.

This clonotype was counted a few times. The genes are TRBV12-3 or TRBV12-4 and TRBJ1-3; tentative D call: TRBD1 (5 bases). V dropped 0 bases and J dropped 1 base, with 19 bases sitting between them. CDR3 length: 19 amino acids. The CDR3, as DNA: TGTGCCAGCAGTTTAGCGGATGGGGGGACCGGAGGATCTGGAAACACCATATATTTT. Its protein product is CASSLADGGTGGSGNTIYF.

The J gene is TRBJ1-1, the V gene TRBV20-1, with 7 bases aligning to TRBD1. V was clipped by 3 bases and J by 5 bases; unmatched bases: 9. The CDR3 has 14 amino acids. Germline loops: CDR1 DFQATT, CDR2 SNEGSKA (reference sequence). The CDR3: CSASHRGLNTEAFF. In DNA form, the CDR3 reads TGCAGTGCTAGCCATAGGGGGCTTAATACTGAAGCTTTCTTT.